This TCR beta chain was recorded in a study of Graves' ophthalmopathy and Graves' hyperthyroidism. This clonotype was detected many times. Its target is unknown. Findings and caveats of the study: Most expanded clonotypes in thyroid above 0.001 frequency also showed up in blood.

Ophthalmopathy donors were characterized by moderate-to-severe activity, CAS of at least 3, NOSPECS of at least 4, and duration under 3 months. Ineligible for inclusion were patients with other autoimmune diseases, uncontrolled infections, pregnancy or lactation. CDR3 regions of TCR beta were amplified from RNA transcripts. After a first-round RT-PCR with HTBI primers, a second-round multiplex PCR was run. TCRdb independently ran MiXCR on the multiplex PCR reads; one entry per CDR3 protein. Altogether about 340,000 distinct CDR3 sequences are present, roughly 15% being singletons, with the ten largest covering around 12%. Trimming took 5 bases from V and 3 from J, leaving 10 bases between them. The germline CDR1 and CDR2 sequences are LNHDA and SQIVND (reference sequence). CDR3 length equals 13 residues.

The chain links TRBV19 to TRBJ1-1; possibly TRBD1 for D (5 bases). The specimen was peripheral blood. The receptor's source is an adult man with Graves' ophthalmopathy. The chain's CDR3 is CASSRTGDTEAFF. The CDR3 DNA follows: TGTGCCAGTAGTCGTACAGGCGACACTGAAGCTTTCTTT.